This T cell receptor beta chain was found in a study of blood T cell repertoires in COVID-19. Across the study: Whether acute or convalescent, the COVID-19 samples came from the United States, Italy and Spain.

Germline V gene sequence: CDR1 MNHNY, CDR2 SVGAGI (reference sequence). Trimming cost V 6 bases and J 0 bases; bases outside gene matches: 3. The CDR3 consists of 14 residues. Original methodology: Nucleated cell counts were estimated from reference gene primer amplification. Sequenced by immunoSEQ multiplex PCR; TCRdb stores in-frame clones only, minus some. For V, J and clone size, that table is used; D and trimming come from the DNA. In the table there are over 200,000 clones, roughly four fifths of which are singletons. The material sequenced was peripheral blood. This TCR came from a middle-aged woman with acute or convalescent COVID-19. The V gene is TRBV6-6, the J gene TRBJ2-7, with 9 bases aligning to TRBD2. CDR3 region: CASRLAGDSYEQYF. DNA of the CDR3: TGTGCCAGCAGATTAGCGGGGGACTCCTACGAGCAGTACTTC.